This record concerns one T cell receptor (beta chain) sequence. This clonotype turned up a few times. The target of this receptor is not known. No base qualities exist here, and no much larger clone lies one base off it. This entry comes from a study of CD8 T cells in ankylosing spondylitis (dated 2017 in TCRdb). Regarding the complete study: The study set out to find disease-linked TCR variants by profiling T cell receptor beta repertoires in ankylosing spondylitis patients and healthy donors. The whole study cohort included some 100 healthy donors and around 24 ankylosing spondylitis patients. Peripheral blood was sampled, and synovial fluid was also collected from ankylosing spondylitis patients.

The CDR3 measures 14 amino acids from cysteine to phenylalanine. The CDR3 DNA has 42 bases and is translated from base 1. Based on the germline V gene, the CDR1 and CDR2 sequences are SGHAT and FQNNGV. Germline trimming: 3 bases from V, 6 bases from J; junction bases outside gene matches: 2. The sequencer was an Illumina HiSeq 2500. Quantitative 5'-RACE with molecular barcodes was used to prepare TCR beta libraries. The study's own analysis went as follows. A new computational method, built on a probabilistic model of VDJ rearrangement, was used to identify disease-linked TCR variants. TCRdb reran the public reads through fastp at Q25 and MiXCR, keeping productive beta chains. Rows with a matching CDR3 protein are joined into one entry that keeps the most common DNA and genes. The V and J calls and clone size are TCRdb's, not the authors'. Within this sample are 150,000 to 200,000 distinct CDR3 sequences, with about 13% of them counted one time only. The biggest ten clones account for approximately 16% of the sample.

Broad study findings and their caveats: A TCR beta motif of roughly 8 highly homologous amino acid variants appeared characteristic of blood from ankylosing spondylitis patients. Some of the motif variants had been reported before in the synovial fluid and blood of reactive arthritis patients, a finding that suggests common disease-initiation mechanisms. Significant enrichment of the disease-linked clones was reported in matched synovial fluid samples from ankylosing spondylitis patients. A CD8+ phenotype was shown by the disease-linked clones, which were found at relatively low frequencies in peripheral blood.

Sequenced material: blood, either unsorted or a sorted T cell fraction (not recorded which). The receptor was derived from a male donor with ankylosing spondylitis or in good health (not recorded which). Here the chain combines TRBV11-2 and TRBJ2-1; the central 10 bases match TRBD1. The sequence in DNA is TGTGCCAGCAGCTTCGGGACAGGGGTCAATGAGCAGTTCTTC. This translates into CASSFGTGVNEQFF.